This TCR beta chain was sequenced during a study of OX40 agonist ivuxolimab in advanced cancers. Regarding the complete study: Ivuxolimab, which targeted the costimulatory receptor OX40 (CD134), was an agonistic, fully human IgG2 monoclonal antibody. Intravenous ivuxolimab was administered to patients every 2 weeks at six dose levels: 0.01, 0.1, 0.3, 1.5, 3 and 10 mg/kg. Among the approximately 54 dose-escalation patients, 19 had hepatocellular carcinoma, 15 or so melanoma, 9 renal cell carcinoma and 9 head and neck cancer. The dose-escalation cohort was about 83% male with a mean age of about 54 years, ranging from roughly 20 to 85. Patients were allowed to have had prior anti-PD-1, anti-PD-L1 or anti-CTLA-4 therapy, and 40% to 45% of the dose-escalation patients had been treated with checkpoint inhibitors. Partial responses occurred in three dose-escalation patients: two with cutaneous melanoma and one with hepatocellular carcinoma. Peripheral TCRbeta sequencing aimed to test whether ivuxolimab altered TCR sequence diversity and caused clonal T-cell expansion. The paper covers the monotherapy dose-escalation part of the phase I ivuxolimab trial, which included N ≈ 54 patients.

Patients with autoimmune disease history or receiving systemic immunosuppression were excluded from the trial. Peripheral blood for TCR sequencing was collected from all dose cohorts at baseline, on cycle 4 day 1, and on cycle 7 day 1. The samples were taken from a phase I, first-in-human, multicenter, open-label dose-escalation trial of ivuxolimab. The trial enrolled adults with locally advanced or metastatic head and neck squamous cell, hepatocellular, melanoma or renal cell carcinoma. CD4+ and CD8+ T cells were sorted separately from peripheral blood before TCR sequencing. The paper's findings and limits, for the study overall: The antigen specificity of the peripheral T cells that underwent clonal expansion was not determined. After ivuxolimab, CD8+ T cells had more expanded clones than CD4+ T cells on average. Low levels of normalized T-cell clonal expansion were also seen in some nonresponding patients. In the 0.1-3.0 mg/kg groups, partial responders were among the patients with the lowest normalized peripheral clonal expansion, particularly in CD8+ T cells. At doses of 0.1 to 3.0 mg/kg, clonal expansion of both CD4+ and CD8+ blood T cells was observed from baseline to week 6.

CDR1 SGHVS and CDR2 FNYEAQ were looked up in the germline V gene. The CDR3 numbers 15 residues from cysteine through phenylalanine. The CDR3 DNA has 45 bases and is translated from base 1. Comments on this clone: Its antigen specificity is not known. The record has no base qualities; no much larger clone is one base away.

For sequencing of the TCRbeta CDR3 region, genomic DNA was extracted from the sorted cells. The immunoSEQ Assay was used to sequence the TCRbeta CDR3 regions. This immuneACCESS table, as held by TCRdb, lists in-frame sequences with V and J called but not all clones. Of the missing ones, under half trace to an unresolved V gene in checked studies; the others have no known cause. This sample holds about 50,000 clones; about 81% were observed only once. Clones ranked in the top ten supply around 7.7% of the sample. This receptor chain uses TRBV7-6 and TRBJ2-5; the junction holds 8 bases that match TRBD1. The J call may be incorrect, as the DNA end agrees better with TRBJ2-7. This specimen was CD4+ or CD8+ T cells sorted from blood, taken in a trial of the OX40 agonist ivuxolimab. The sequence came from an adult with an advanced solid tumor such as melanoma, head and neck, liver or kidney cancer. The DNA sequence is given as TGTGCCAGCAGCCTCGGACAGGGAGGTTCCTACGAGCAGTACTTC. It is translated as CASSLGQGGSYEQYF.